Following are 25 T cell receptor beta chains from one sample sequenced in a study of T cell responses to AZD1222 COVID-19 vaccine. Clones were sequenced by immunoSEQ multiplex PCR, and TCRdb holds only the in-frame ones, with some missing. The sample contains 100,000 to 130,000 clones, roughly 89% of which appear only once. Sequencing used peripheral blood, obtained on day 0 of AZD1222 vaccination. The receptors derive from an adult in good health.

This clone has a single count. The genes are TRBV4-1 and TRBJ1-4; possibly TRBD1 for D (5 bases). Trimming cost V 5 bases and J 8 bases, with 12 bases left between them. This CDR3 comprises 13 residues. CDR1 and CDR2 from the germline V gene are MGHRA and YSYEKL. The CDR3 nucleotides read TGCGCCAGCAGCAAAGGGACTGAGGAAAAACTGTTTTTT. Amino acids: CASSKGTEEKLFF.

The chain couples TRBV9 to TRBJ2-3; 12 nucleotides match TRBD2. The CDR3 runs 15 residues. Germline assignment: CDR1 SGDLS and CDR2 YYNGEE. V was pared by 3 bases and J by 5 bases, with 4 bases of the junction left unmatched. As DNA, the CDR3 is TGTGCCAGCAGCGCTAGCGGGGGGGCGATAGATACGCAGTATTTT. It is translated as CASSASGGAIDTQYF.

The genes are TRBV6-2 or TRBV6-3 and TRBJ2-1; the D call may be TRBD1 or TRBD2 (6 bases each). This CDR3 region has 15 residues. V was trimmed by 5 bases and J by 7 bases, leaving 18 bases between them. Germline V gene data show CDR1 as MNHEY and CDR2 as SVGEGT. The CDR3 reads CASSSRGPGGNEQFF. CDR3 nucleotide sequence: TGTGCCAGCAGTAGTCGGGGGCCCGGGGGTAATGAGCAGTTCTTC.

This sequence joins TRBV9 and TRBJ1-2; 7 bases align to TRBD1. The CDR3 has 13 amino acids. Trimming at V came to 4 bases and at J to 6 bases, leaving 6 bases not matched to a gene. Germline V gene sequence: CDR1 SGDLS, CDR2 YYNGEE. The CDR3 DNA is TGTGCCAGCAGCCTGACAGGGAGTCATGGCTACACCTTC. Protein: CASSLTGSHGYTF. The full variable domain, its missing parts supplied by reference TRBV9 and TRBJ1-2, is DSGVTQTPKHLITATGQRVTLRCSPRSGDLSVYWYQQSLDQGLQFLIQYYNGEERAKGNILERFSAQQFPDLHSELNLSSLELGDSALYFCASSLTGSHGYTFGSGTRLTVV.

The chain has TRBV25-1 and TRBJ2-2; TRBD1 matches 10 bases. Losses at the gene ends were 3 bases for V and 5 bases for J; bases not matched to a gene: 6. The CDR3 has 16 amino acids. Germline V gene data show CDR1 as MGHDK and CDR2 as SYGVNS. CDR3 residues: CASSDMGQGWTGELFF. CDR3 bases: TGTGCCAGCAGTGATATGGGACAGGGGTGGACCGGGGAGCTGTTTTTT.

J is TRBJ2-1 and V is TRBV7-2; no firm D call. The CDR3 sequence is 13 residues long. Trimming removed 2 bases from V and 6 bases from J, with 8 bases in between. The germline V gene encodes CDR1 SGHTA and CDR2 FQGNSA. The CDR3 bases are TGTGCCAGCAGCTTAAGAAGCAGCAATGAGCAGTTCTTC. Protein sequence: CASSLRSSNEQFF.

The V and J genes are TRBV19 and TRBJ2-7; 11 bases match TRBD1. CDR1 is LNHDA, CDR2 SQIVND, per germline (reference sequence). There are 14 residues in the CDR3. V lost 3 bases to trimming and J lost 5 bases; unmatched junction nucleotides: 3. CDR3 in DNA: TGTGCCAGTAGTATCGGGACAGGGGGAAACGAGCAGTACTTC. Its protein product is CASSIGTGGNEQYF.

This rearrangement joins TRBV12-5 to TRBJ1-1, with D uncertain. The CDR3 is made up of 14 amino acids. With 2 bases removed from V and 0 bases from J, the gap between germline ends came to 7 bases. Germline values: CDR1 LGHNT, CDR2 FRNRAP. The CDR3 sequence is CASGLFPVNTEAFF. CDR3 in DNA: TGTGCTAGTGGTTTGTTCCCCGTGAACACTGAAGCTTTCTTT.

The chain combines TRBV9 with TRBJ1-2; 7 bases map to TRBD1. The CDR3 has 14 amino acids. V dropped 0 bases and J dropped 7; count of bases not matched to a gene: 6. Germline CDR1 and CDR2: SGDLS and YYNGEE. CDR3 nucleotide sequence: TGTGCCAGCAGCGTAGTAGGGGGCGCCGGTGGCTACACCTTC. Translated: CASSVVGGAGGYTF. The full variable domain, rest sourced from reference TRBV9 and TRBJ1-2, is DSGVTQTPKHLITATGQRVTLRCSPRSGDLSVYWYQQSLDQGLQFLIQYYNGEERAKGNILERFSAQQFPDLHSELNLSSLELGDSALYFCASSVVGGAGGYTFGSGTRLTVV.

CDR3 sequence: CASSFNRVDSPLHF. Written as DNA, the CDR3 is TGTGCCAGCAGCTTCAACAGGGTAGATTCACCCCTCCACTTT. J is TRBJ1-6 and V is TRBV5-4; maybe TRBD1 (6 bases). This CDR3 has 14 residues. The germline CDR1 and CDR2 sequences are SGHNT and YYREEE (reference sequence). Trimming pared 2 bases from V and 8 bases from J, leaving 11 bases between.

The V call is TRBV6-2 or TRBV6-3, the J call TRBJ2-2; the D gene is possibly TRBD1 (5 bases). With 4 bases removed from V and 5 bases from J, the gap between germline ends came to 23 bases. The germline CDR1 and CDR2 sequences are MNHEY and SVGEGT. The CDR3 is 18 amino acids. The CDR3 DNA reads TGTGCCAGCAGTTCCAACCGACAGATTCGATACCATACCGGGGAGCTGTTTTTT. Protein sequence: CASSSNRQIRYHTGELFF.

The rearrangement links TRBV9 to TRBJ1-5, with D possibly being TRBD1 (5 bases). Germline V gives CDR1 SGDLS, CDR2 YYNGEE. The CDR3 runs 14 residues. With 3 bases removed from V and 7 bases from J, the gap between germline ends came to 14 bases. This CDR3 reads CASSEWGGGQPQHF. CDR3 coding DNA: TGTGCCAGCAGCGAGTGGGGGGGTGGACAGCCCCAGCATTTT.

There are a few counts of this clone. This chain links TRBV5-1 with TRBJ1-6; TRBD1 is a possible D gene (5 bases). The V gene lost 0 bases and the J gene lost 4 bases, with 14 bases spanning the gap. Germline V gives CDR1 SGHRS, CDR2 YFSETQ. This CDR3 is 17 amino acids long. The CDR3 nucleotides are TGCGCCAGCAGCTTGGATCCTTCCAGGGCTTATAATTCACCCCTCCACTTT. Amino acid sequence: CASSLDPSRAYNSPLHF. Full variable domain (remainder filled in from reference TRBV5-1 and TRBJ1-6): KAGVTQTPRYLIKTRGQQVTLSCSPISGHRSVSWYQQTPGQGLQFLFEYFSETQRNKGNFPGRFSGRQFSNSRSEMNVSTLELGDSALYLCASSLDPSRAYNSPLHFGNGTRLTVT.

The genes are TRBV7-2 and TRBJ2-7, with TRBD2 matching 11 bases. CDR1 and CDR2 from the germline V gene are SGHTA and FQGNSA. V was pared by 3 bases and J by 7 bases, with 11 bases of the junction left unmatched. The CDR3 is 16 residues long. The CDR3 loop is CASSLDLAGGPWEQYF. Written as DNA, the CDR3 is TGTGCCAGCAGCTTGGACTTAGCGGGGGGGCCGTGGGAGCAGTACTTC.

For the CDR3, the DNA is TGCGCCAGCAGCGTCGGGGCGGGGGGCGACACTGAAGCTTTCTTT. It encodes CASSVGAGGDTEAFF. The chain is built from TRBV5-1 and TRBJ1-1; D possibly corresponds to TRBD1 (6 bases). The V end was cut by 4 bases, the J end by 3 bases, with 16 bases between. CDR1 and CDR2 from the germline V gene are SGHRS and YFSETQ. The CDR3 spans 15 residues.

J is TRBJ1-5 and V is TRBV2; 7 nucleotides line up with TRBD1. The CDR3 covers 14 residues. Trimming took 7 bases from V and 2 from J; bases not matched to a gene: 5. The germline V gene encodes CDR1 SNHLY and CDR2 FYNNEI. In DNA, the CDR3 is TGTGCCAGCACTACAGGGGTGGGCAATCAGCCCCAGCATTTT. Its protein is CASTTGVGNQPQHF.

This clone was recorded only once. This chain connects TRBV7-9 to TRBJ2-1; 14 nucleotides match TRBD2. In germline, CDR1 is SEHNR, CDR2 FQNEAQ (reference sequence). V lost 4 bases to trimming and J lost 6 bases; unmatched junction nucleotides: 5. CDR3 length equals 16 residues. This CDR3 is CASSSRGLAGVNEQFF. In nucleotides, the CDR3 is TGTGCCAGCAGCTCGAGGGGACTAGCGGGAGTCAATGAGCAGTTCTTC. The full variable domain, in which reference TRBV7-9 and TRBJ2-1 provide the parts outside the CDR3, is DTGVSQNPRHKITKRGQNVTFRCDPISEHNRLYWYRQTLGQGPEFLTYFQNEAQLEKSRLLSDRFSAERPKGSFSTLEIQRTEQGDSAMYLCASSSRGLAGVNEQFFGPGTRLTVL.

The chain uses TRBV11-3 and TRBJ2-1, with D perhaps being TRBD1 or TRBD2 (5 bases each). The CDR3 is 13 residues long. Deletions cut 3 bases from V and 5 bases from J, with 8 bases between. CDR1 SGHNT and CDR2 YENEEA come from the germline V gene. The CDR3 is CASSLGENNEQFF. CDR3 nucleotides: TGTGCCAGCAGCTTGGGGGAGAACAATGAGCAGTTCTTC.

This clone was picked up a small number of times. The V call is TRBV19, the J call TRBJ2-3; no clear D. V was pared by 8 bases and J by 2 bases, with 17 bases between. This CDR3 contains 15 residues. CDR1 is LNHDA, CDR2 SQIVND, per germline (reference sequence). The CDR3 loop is CASGNGWGHTDTQYF. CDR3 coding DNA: TGTGCCAGTGGGAACGGGTGGGGTCACACAGATACGCAGTATTTT. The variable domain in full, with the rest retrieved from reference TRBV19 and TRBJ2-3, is DGGITQSPKYLFRKEGQNVTLSCEQNLNHDAMYWYRQDPGQGLRLIYYSQIVNDFQKGDIAEGYSVSREKKESFPLTVTSAQKNPTAFYLCASGNGWGHTDTQYFGPGTRLTVL.

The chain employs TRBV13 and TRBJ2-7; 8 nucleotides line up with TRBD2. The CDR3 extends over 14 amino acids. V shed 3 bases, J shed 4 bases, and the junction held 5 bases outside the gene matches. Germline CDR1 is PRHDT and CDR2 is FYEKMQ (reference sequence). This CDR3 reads CASSFFGGAYEQYF. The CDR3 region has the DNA TGTGCCAGCAGCTTTTTCGGGGGGGCTTACGAGCAGTACTTC. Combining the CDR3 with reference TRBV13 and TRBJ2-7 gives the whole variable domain AAGVIQSPRHLIKEKRETATLKCYPIPRHDTVYWYQQGPGQDPQFLISFYEKMQSDKGSIPDRFSAQQFSDYHSELNMSSLELGDSALYFCASSFFGGAYEQYFGPGTRLTVT.

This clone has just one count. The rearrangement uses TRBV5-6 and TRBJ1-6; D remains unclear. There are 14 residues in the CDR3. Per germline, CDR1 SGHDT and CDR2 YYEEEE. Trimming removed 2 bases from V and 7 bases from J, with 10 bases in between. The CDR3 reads CASSLPWTNSPLHF. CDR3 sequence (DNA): TGTGCCAGCAGCTTACCCTGGACCAATTCACCCCTCCACTTT.

The CDR3: CASSLSRGEQFF. The CDR3 nucleotides are TGTGCCAGCAGCTTAAGTCGGGGTGAGCAGTTCTTC. The rearrangement uses TRBV11-3 and TRBJ2-1; D may be TRBD2 (5 bases). V was pared by 2 bases and J by 9 bases, with 8 bases between. The germline CDR1 and CDR2 sequences are SGHNT and YENEEA. The CDR3 runs to 12 residues.

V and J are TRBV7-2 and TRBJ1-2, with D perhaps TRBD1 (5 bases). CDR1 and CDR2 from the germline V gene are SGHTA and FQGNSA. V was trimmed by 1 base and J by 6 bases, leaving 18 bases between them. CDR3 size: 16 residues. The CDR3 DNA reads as TGTGCCAGCAGCTTAGAGGGGACGGTAATAGGGGATGGCTACACCTTC. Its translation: CASSLEGTVIGDGYTF.

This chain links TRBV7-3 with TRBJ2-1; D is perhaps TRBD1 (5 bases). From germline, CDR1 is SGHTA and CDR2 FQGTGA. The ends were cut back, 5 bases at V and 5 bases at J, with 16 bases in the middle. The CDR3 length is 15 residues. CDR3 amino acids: CASSPDRTLDNEQFF. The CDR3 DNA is TGTGCCAGCAGCCCAGACAGAACGTTGGACAATGAGCAGTTCTTC.

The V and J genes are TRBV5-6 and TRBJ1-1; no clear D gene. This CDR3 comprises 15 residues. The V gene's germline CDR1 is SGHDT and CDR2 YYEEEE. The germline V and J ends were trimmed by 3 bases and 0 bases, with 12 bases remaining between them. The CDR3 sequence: CASSWRRWMNTEAFF. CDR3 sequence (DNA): TGTGCCAGCAGCTGGAGACGGTGGATGAACACTGAAGCTTTCTTT. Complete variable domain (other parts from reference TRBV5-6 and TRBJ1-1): DAGVTQSPTHLIKTRGQQVTLRCSPKSGHDTVSWYQQALGQGPQFIFQYYEEEERQRGNFPDRFSGHQFPNYSSELNVNALLLGDSALYLCASSWRRWMNTEAFFGQGTRLTVV.